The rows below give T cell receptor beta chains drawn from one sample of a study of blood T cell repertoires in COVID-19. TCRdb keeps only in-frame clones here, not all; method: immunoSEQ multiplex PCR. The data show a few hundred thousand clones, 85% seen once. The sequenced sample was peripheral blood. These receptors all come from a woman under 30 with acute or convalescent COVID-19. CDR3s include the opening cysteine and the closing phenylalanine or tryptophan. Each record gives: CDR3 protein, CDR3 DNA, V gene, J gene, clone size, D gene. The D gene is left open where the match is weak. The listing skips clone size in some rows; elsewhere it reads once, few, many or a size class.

cdr3_aa: CASSKDGVSYEQYF
cdr3_nt: TGCGCCAGCAGCAAAGACGGGGTCTCCTACGAGCAGTACTTC
v_call: TRBV4-1
j_call: TRBJ2-7
clone_size: NA
d_call: NA

cdr3_aa: CASSLLGAVSNTEAFF
cdr3_nt: TGTGCCAGCAGCCTACTGGGGGCGGTTTCGAACACTGAAGCTTTCTTT
v_call: TRBV27
j_call: TRBJ1-1
clone_size: NA
d_call: NA

cdr3_aa: CASSLTGQEKYNEQFF
cdr3_nt: TGTGCCAGCAGCTTAACGGGACAGGAGAAATACAATGAGCAGTTCTTC
v_call: TRBV7-3
j_call: TRBJ2-1
clone_size: NA
d_call: TRBD1

cdr3_aa: CASSFISGEGYGYTF
cdr3_nt: TGTGCCAGCAGCTTCATTAGTGGGGAGGGCTATGGCTACACCTTC
v_call: TRBV7-9
j_call: TRBJ1-2
clone_size: NA
d_call: NA

cdr3_aa: CASSGGDRWNGYTF
cdr3_nt: TGTGCCAGCAGCGGTGGGGACAGATGGAATGGCTACACCTTC
v_call: TRBV5-4
j_call: TRBJ1-2
clone_size: NA
d_call: TRBD1

cdr3_aa: CASSAPGTGGYYGYTF
cdr3_nt: TGTGCCAGTAGTGCTCCGGGGACAGGGGGGTACTATGGCTACACCTTC
v_call: TRBV19
j_call: TRBJ1-2
clone_size: NA
d_call: TRBD1

cdr3_aa: CASSPGLAGDYEQYF
cdr3_nt: TGTGCCAGCAGCCCCGGACTAGCGGGTGACTACGAGCAGTACTTC
v_call: TRBV11-1
j_call: TRBJ2-7
clone_size: once
d_call: TRBD2

cdr3_aa: CASSLVGQGDTEAFF
cdr3_nt: TGCGCCAGCAGCTTGGTGGGACAGGGGGACACTGAAGCTTTCTTT
v_call: TRBV5-1
j_call: TRBJ1-1
clone_size: NA
d_call: TRBD1

cdr3_aa: CASRVVGNTIYF
cdr3_nt: TGTGCCAGCCGCGTGGTCGGAAACACCATATATTTT
v_call: TRBV6-5
j_call: TRBJ1-3
clone_size: NA
d_call: NA

cdr3_aa: CASSPYDSTLNTEAFF
cdr3_nt: TGTGCCAGCTCACCCTACGACAGCACACTTAACACTGAAGCTTTCTTT
v_call: TRBV18
j_call: TRBJ1-1
clone_size: few
d_call: NA

cdr3_aa: CASSYGQFYGYTF
cdr3_nt: TGTGCCAGCAGTTACGGTCAGTTCTATGGCTACACCTTC
v_call: TRBV6-5
j_call: TRBJ1-2
clone_size: NA
d_call: NA

cdr3_aa: CASSLEGSGRANEQFF
cdr3_nt: TGTGCCAGCAGCCTAGAAGGTAGCGGGAGGGCCAATGAGCAGTTCTTC
v_call: TRBV9
j_call: TRBJ2-1
clone_size: NA
d_call: TRBD2

cdr3_aa: CASSREEVDTQYF
cdr3_nt: TGTGCCAGCAGCCGGGAGGAGGTGGACACGCAGTATTTT
v_call: TRBV5-4
j_call: TRBJ2-3
clone_size: NA
d_call: TRBD2

cdr3_aa: CASRGRAVTEAFF
cdr3_nt: TGTGCCAGCCGTGGGCGGGCGGTCACTGAAGCTTTCTTT
v_call: TRBV19
j_call: TRBJ1-1
clone_size: NA
d_call: NA

cdr3_aa: CASSYSLDGGDEQFF
cdr3_nt: TGTGCCAGCAGTTACTCGTTGGATGGGGGCGATGAGCAGTTCTTC
v_call: TRBV6-5
j_call: TRBJ2-1
clone_size: few
d_call: NA

cdr3_aa: CASSLEGGAQYEQYF
cdr3_nt: TGTGCCAGCAGCTTAGAAGGGGGGGCCCAATACGAGCAGTACTTC
v_call: TRBV7-8
j_call: TRBJ2-7
clone_size: NA
d_call: NA

cdr3_aa: CATGTGLNTEAFF
cdr3_nt: TGTGCCACGGGGACAGGGCTGAACACTGAAGCTTTCTTT
v_call: TRBV2
j_call: TRBJ1-1
clone_size: NA
d_call: TRBD1

cdr3_aa: CASSPSGGNTIYF
cdr3_nt: TGTGCCAGTAGCCCTAGTGGAGGAAACACCATATATTTT
v_call: TRBV19
j_call: TRBJ1-3
clone_size: NA
d_call: NA

cdr3_aa: CASGPGLFSYTDTQYF
cdr3_nt: TGTGCTAGTGGTCCGGGACTCTTCTCCTACACAGATACGCAGTATTTT
v_call: TRBV12-5
j_call: TRBJ2-3
clone_size: NA
d_call: NA

cdr3_aa: CASSQAIGEETQYF
cdr3_nt: TGTGCCAGCAGCCAAGCAATCGGGGAAGAGACCCAGTACTTC
v_call: TRBV3-1/TRBV3-2
j_call: TRBJ2-5
clone_size: NA
d_call: NA

cdr3_aa: CASSKFPPGLVPDLAKNIQYF
cdr3_nt: TGTGCCAGCAGCAAATTCCCACCGGGACTAGTCCCAGACCTAGCCAAAAACATTCAGTACTTC
v_call: TRBV21-1
j_call: TRBJ2-4
clone_size: few
d_call: NA

cdr3_aa: CASSQPEQHQETQYF
cdr3_nt: TGTGCCAGCAGCCAGCCGGAACAGCACCAAGAGACCCAGTACTTC
v_call: TRBV5-6
j_call: TRBJ2-5
clone_size: once
d_call: NA

cdr3_aa: CASTRPLSRDRNEQYF
cdr3_nt: TGTGCCAGCACACGTCCCCTATCCCGGGACAGGAACGAGCAGTACTTC
v_call: TRBV9
j_call: TRBJ2-7
clone_size: NA
d_call: TRBD1

cdr3_aa: CASSPEARNEKLFF
cdr3_nt: TGCGCCAGCAGCCCCGAGGCTCGTAATGAAAAACTGTTTTTT
v_call: TRBV5-1
j_call: TRBJ1-4
clone_size: NA
d_call: NA

cdr3_aa: CASGLVPPSVAFF
cdr3_nt: TGTGCTAGTGGTTTGGTACCGCCGTCGGTGGCTTTCTTT
v_call: TRBV12-5
j_call: TRBJ1-1
clone_size: NA
d_call: NA